What follows are 22 T cell receptor beta chains derived from one specimen sequenced in a study of T cell clones after liver transplantation. Sequencing used immunoSEQ multiplex PCR; TCRdb keeps in-frame clones, though not all of them. This sample has around 15,000 clones, with 80% to 95% found just once. Specimen: CD8+ T cells from blood, collected before liver transplant. The source of these receptors is a human donor who received a liver transplant.

This clone was picked up one time. The V gene is TRBV7-8, the J gene TRBJ2-5, with 10 bases matching TRBD2. The germline gives CDR1 SGHVS, CDR2 FQNEAQ. V lost 5 bases to trimming and J lost 1 base; unmatched junction nucleotides: 7. The CDR3 covers 16 residues. Here the CDR3 DNA reads TGTGCCAGCAGCCACGCAGGGACTAGCGTCCAAGAGACCCAGTACTTC. Translation: CASSHAGTSVQETQYF.

This chain links TRBV19 with TRBJ2-2, with D hard to call. V lost 0 bases and J 2 bases, leaving 7 bases between the germline ends. The CDR3 loop spans 15 amino acids. Per the germline V gene, CDR1 is LNHDA and CDR2 is SQIVND (reference sequence). The CDR3 here is CASSIDWGNTGELFF. Here the CDR3 DNA reads TGTGCCAGTAGTATAGATTGGGGAAACACCGGGGAGCTGTTTTTT.

This sequence joins TRBV19 and TRBJ1-5; 7 nucleotides agree with TRBD1. The CDR3 has 17 amino acids. Germline lookup yields CDR1 LNHDA and CDR2 SQIVND (reference sequence). Trimming cost V 4 bases and J 2 bases; bases outside gene matches: 11. The chain's CDR3 is CASSTPRQGTGNQPQHF. CDR3 DNA sequence: TGTGCCAGTAGTACCCCCCGACAGGGTACGGGCAATCAGCCCCAGCATTTT.

In its sample, this clone ranks as medium-sized (0.01 to 0.1%). The CDR3 spells CASNDRGRSGASTDTQYF. The DNA for the CDR3 is TGTGCCAGTAACGACAGGGGGCGAAGTGGTGCGAGCACAGATACGCAGTATTTT. This rearrangement joins TRBV19 to TRBJ2-3; TRBD1 matches 10 bases. V dropped 7 bases and J dropped 0; count of bases not matched to a gene: 13. CDR3 length equals 18 residues. Germline assignment: CDR1 LNHDA and CDR2 SQIVND (reference sequence).

The rearrangement joins TRBV7-9 to TRBJ1-5, with unresolved D. The CDR3 runs to 12 residues. Germline CDR1 SEHNR, CDR2 FQNEAQ (reference sequence). V was pared by 1 base and J by 8 bases, with 6 bases between. In DNA form, the CDR3 reads TGTGCCAGCAGCTTAGAGGCGGAGCCCCAGCATTTT. Protein: CASSLEAEPQHF.

The chain links TRBV11-2 to TRBJ2-5; the D gene is possibly TRBD1 (6 bases). The CDR3 sequence is 14 residues long. V lost 5 bases and J 2 bases, leaving 12 bases between the germline ends. Germline loops: CDR1 SGHAT, CDR2 FQNNGV. CDR3 nucleotide sequence: TGTGCCAGCAGCCCGACAGGTTCTCAAGAGACCCAGTACTTC. It is translated as CASSPTGSQETQYF.

V and J are TRBV13 and TRBJ2-7; TRBD1 matches at 8 bases. Trimming at V came to 1 base and at J to 7 bases, leaving 6 bases not matched to a gene. The V gene's germline CDR1 is PRHDT and CDR2 FYEKMQ (reference sequence). CDR3 length: 14 amino acids. This CDR3 reads CASSLDRGVVEQYF. CDR3 nucleotide sequence: TGTGCCAGCAGCTTAGACAGGGGGGTGGTGGAGCAGTACTTC.

This rearrangement joins TRBV7-6 to TRBJ2-7; TRBD2 matches at 13 bases. CDR3 length: 16 amino acids. V gave up 5 bases and J gave up 0 bases; unmatched junction bases: 4. Germline assignment: CDR1 SGHVS and CDR2 FNYEAQ. The CDR3 region has the DNA TGTGCCAGCAGCGACGGACTAGCGGGGGTCTCCTACGAGCAGTACTTC. Encoded protein: CASSDGLAGVSYEQYF.

The chain joins TRBV9 to TRBJ2-1, with 8 nucleotides matching TRBD2. This CDR3 is built from 14 residues. V lost 0 bases to trimming and J lost 7 bases; unmatched junction nucleotides: 3. From germline, CDR1 is SGDLS and CDR2 YYNGEE. The CDR3 nucleotides are TGTGCCAGCAGCGTAGCGGGAGGGCCGAATGAGCAGTTCTTC. Its translation: CASSVAGGPNEQFF.

The V and J genes are TRBV6-5 and TRBJ2-1, with TRBD1 matching 7 bases. The V and J ends lost 2 bases and 7 bases, in that order; junction bases with no gene match: 5. The CDR3 extends over 14 amino acids. CDR1 is MNHEY, CDR2 SVGAGI, per germline. The CDR3 region is CASSYEGQMNEQFF. Here the CDR3 DNA reads TGTGCCAGCAGTTACGAGGGACAGATGAATGAGCAGTTCTTC.

This chain joins TRBV7-8 and TRBJ2-2; D is undetermined. This CDR3 has 15 residues. Trimming shortened V by 5 bases and J by 5 bases, and 15 bases separated the two germline ends. Per germline, CDR1 SGHVS and CDR2 FQNEAQ. The CDR3 sequence: CASSLWDTGTGELFF. The CDR3 DNA sequence: TGTGCCAGCAGCCTGTGGGATACCGGAACCGGGGAGCTGTTTTTT.

The chain couples TRBV9 to TRBJ2-1; D perhaps matches TRBD2 (6 bases). V lost 4 bases, J lost 3 bases, and 11 bases lay in between. The CDR3 sequence is 14 residues long. Germline-derived CDR1 and CDR2 are SGDLS and YYNGEE. CDR3 DNA: TGTGCCAGCAGCCTTAGGACTAACTACAATGAGCAGTTCTTC. Translating it yields CASSLRTNYNEQFF.

The rearrangement links TRBV6-5 to TRBJ2-5; D not certain. The germline V gene has CDR1 MNHEY and CDR2 SVGAGI. V gave up 2 bases and J gave up 0 bases, with 7 bases separating them. The length of the CDR3 is 14 residues. The CDR3 DNA reads TGTGCCAGCAGTTACAGTGGGAACCAAGAGACCCAGTACTTC. Translating gives CASSYSGNQETQYF.

The V gene is TRBV13, the J gene TRBJ2-7; TRBD1 agrees at 8 bases. Trimming removed 2 bases from V and 1 base from J; junction bases left unmatched: 4. The CDR3 loop spans 15 amino acids. Germline-derived CDR1 and CDR2 are PRHDT and FYEKMQ (reference sequence). In DNA, the CDR3 is TGTGCCAGCAGCTTAAGCCAGGGGGCGTCCTACGAGCAGTACTTC. Encoded protein: CASSLSQGASYEQYF. Looking up the rest from reference TRBV13 and TRBJ2-7 gives the full variable domain: AAGVIQSPRHLIKEKRETATLKCYPIPRHDTVYWYQQGPGQDPQFLISFYEKMQSDKGSIPDRFSAQQFSDYHSELNMSSLELGDSALYFCASSLSQGASYEQYFGPGTRLTVT.

This clone is a singleton in its sample. The V and J genes are TRBV6-5 and TRBJ2-1; a possible D gene is TRBD1 (5 bases). V lost 2 bases, J lost 6 bases, and 14 bases lay in between. Germline CDR1 MNHEY, CDR2 SVGAGI. The CDR3 is made up of 15 amino acids. CDR3 bases: TGTGCCAGCAGTTACGAGGTAGGGGCGACCAATGAGCAGTTCTTC. Translation gives CASSYEVGATNEQFF.

The rearrangement joins TRBV7-9 to TRBJ1-1; the D gene is possibly TRBD1 (5 bases). Germline V gene data show CDR1 as SEHNR and CDR2 as FQNEAQ (reference sequence). The CDR3 runs 14 residues. V was trimmed by 2 bases and J by 3 bases, leaving 10 bases between them. Written as DNA, the CDR3 is TGTGCCAGCAGCTTAATCAAAGGGGACACTGAAGCTTTCTTT. It codes for CASSLIKGDTEAFF.

V gene TRBV11-2 combines with J gene TRBJ2-5; weak D call: TRBD1 (6 bases). CDR1 SGHAT and CDR2 FQNNGV come from the germline V gene. The CDR3 loop spans 17 amino acids. Trimming left V 1 base short and J 7 bases short, with 22 bases between. The CDR3 DNA sequence: TGTGCCAGCAGCTTAGTAATGGGGGCTGGGGTATTTTGGACCCAGTACTTC. It yields the protein CASSLVMGAGVFWTQYF.

In this sample, this clone turned up once. The chain has TRBV14 and TRBJ2-5; tentatively, D is TRBD1 or TRBD2 (5 bases each). The germline gives CDR1 SGHDN, CDR2 FVKESK. This CDR3 spans 15 amino acids. Trimming removed 3 bases at V and 5 bases at J, with 16 bases between. The CDR3 is CASSHGAGIEETQYF. In nucleotides, the CDR3 is TGTGCCAGCAGCCACGGGGCAGGGATCGAGGAGACCCAGTACTTC.

The chain has TRBV2 and TRBJ2-5, with 12 positions matching TRBD2. V shed 8 bases, J shed 5 bases, and the junction held 3 bases outside the gene matches. Germline V gives CDR1 SNHLY, CDR2 FYNNEI. CDR3 size: 13 residues. The CDR3 DNA reads as TGTGCCAGCGGCCTAGCGGGAGGGGAGACCCAGTACTTC. Encoded protein: CASGLAGGETQYF.

The CDR3 sequence: CAWNMNTEAFF. The CDR3 DNA reads as TGTGCCTGGAACATGAACACTGAAGCTTTCTTT. This sequence joins TRBV30 and TRBJ1-1; D not certain. Germline-derived CDR1 and CDR2 are GTSNPN and SVGIG (reference sequence). This CDR3 spans 11 amino acids. Trimming left V 4 bases short and J 0 bases short, with 3 bases between.

The chain combines TRBV6-5 with TRBJ2-5, with D tentatively TRBD1 (5 bases). Trimming removed 2 bases from V and 5 bases from J, with 15 bases in between. The CDR3 is 15 amino acids. In germline, CDR1 is MNHEY, CDR2 SVGAGI. CDR3 bases: TGTGCCAGCAGTTACCAAGGGGCGGTGGGGGAGACCCAGTACTTC. It translates to CASSYQGAVGETQYF.

The chain employs TRBV4-3 and TRBJ2-5; a possible D gene is TRBD2 (5 bases). The CDR3 has 15 amino acids. V shed 4 bases and J shed 1 base, with 13 bases lying between them. Per germline, CDR1 LGHNA and CDR2 YSLEER. CDR3 protein: CASSPSGGIQETQYF. Here the CDR3 DNA reads TGCGCCAGCAGCCCGAGCGGAGGAATCCAAGAGACCCAGTACTTC.